This T cell receptor (beta chain) was captured by sequencing in a study of T cell repertoires in cytomegalovirus infection. Study information: Epitope selection comprised recently identified HLA-C-restricted CMV epitopes and well-studied HLA-B-restricted CMV epitopes. CMV infection plus the matching HLA type was flagged by public TCR beta signatures. The study's findings and limits: There were HLA-C-restricted CMV-specific TCR beta clonotypes dominating the ex vivo response. Of the TCR beta families, the public ones yielded a cumulative frequency that identified carriers of CMV plus the relevant HLA.

TCRdb re-analysed the reads in MiXCR, keeping a single row per CDR3 protein. The table includes roughly 500,000 distinct CDR3 sequences, 33% detected once. Germline-derived CDR1 and CDR2 are MDHEN and SYDVKM. The CDR3 is 16 residues long. The ends were cut back, 3 bases at V and 2 bases at J, with 15 bases in the middle. This clonotype was observed a few times. The antigen is not known. J is TRBJ2-3 and V is TRBV28, with D perhaps matching TRBD2 (6 bases). The source of this sequence is a human donor in good health (CMV status not recorded). Some clones in this sample may be carry-over from other donors' samples. The sequences come from cultured PBMCs, collected from culture after CMV antigen stimulation. CDR3 sequence: CASSLPRGTPTDTQYF. The CDR3 nucleotides read TGTGCCAGCAGTTTGCCCCGCGGGACTCCCACAGATACGCAGTATTTT.